Following are 14 T cell receptor beta chains from one sample sequenced in a study of identical twins. One entry per CDR3 protein, called by TCRdb with MiXCR from the 5' RACE reads. The repertoire consists of approximately 680,000 distinct CDR3 sequences, with about 7.1% occurring once and the leading ten covering roughly 1.6%. The data also belong to a second study, concerning yellow fever vaccine responses in identical twins.

Input material: PBMCs. These receptors all come from a woman in her late teens or twenties in good health.

This clonotype has just a few counts. This sequence joins TRBV20-1 and TRBJ2-7, with 9 nucleotides matching TRBD1. From germline, CDR1 is DFQATT and CDR2 SNEGSKA (reference sequence). Trimming took 3 bases from V and 3 from J; bases not matched to a gene: 6. The CDR3 length is 14 residues. CDR3 sequence (DNA): TGCAGTGCTAGTCCCGGGACAGGGTACTACGAGCAGTACTTC. The encoded protein is CSASPGTGYYEQYF.

This clonotype came up many times. The chain is built from TRBV10-3 and TRBJ1-5; D unresolved. The germline V and J ends were trimmed by 3 bases and 0 bases, with 9 bases remaining between them. This CDR3 is built from 15 residues. Per germline, CDR1 ENHRY and CDR2 SYGVKD. CDR3 loop: CAISDLEDSNQPQHF. The CDR3 coding sequence is TGTGCCATCAGTGATTTGGAAGATAGCAATCAGCCCCAGCATTTT.

The sample holds a few counts of this clonotype. The chain links TRBV7-2 to TRBJ2-4; 7 bases map to TRBD1. V gave up 4 bases and J gave up 0 bases; unmatched junction bases: 9. Germline V gene data show CDR1 as SGHTA and CDR2 as FQGNSA. This CDR3 contains 17 residues. CDR3 DNA sequence: TGTGCCAGCAGCTCGGGACAGTCAGTGGGAGCCAAAAACATTCAGTACTTC. It specifies CASSSGQSVGAKNIQYF. The entire variable domain, with the rest obtained from reference TRBV7-2 and TRBJ2-4, is as follows: GAGVSQSPSNKVTEKGKDVELRCDPISGHTALYWYRQSLGQGLEFLIYFQGNSAPDKSGLPSDRFSAERTGGSVSTLTIQRTQQEDSAVYLCASSSGQSVGAKNIQYFGAGTRLSVL.

The sample holds a few counts of this clonotype. V is TRBV24-1 and J is TRBJ2-1; the D is unclear. Germline V CDR1 and CDR2: KGHDR, SFDVKD. CDR3 size: 11 residues. With 2 bases removed from V and 8 bases from J, the gap between germline ends came to 3 bases. The CDR3 DNA reads as TGTGCCACCAGTGATTGGGATGAGCAGTTCTTC. Its protein is CATSDWDEQFF.

The rearrangement joins TRBV15 to TRBJ2-1, with D possibly being TRBD1 (5 bases). Germline CDR1 and CDR2: LNHNV and YYDKDF (reference sequence). V was cut by 0 bases and J by 8 bases, with 17 bases left in between. CDR3 length: 16 amino acids. The CDR3 loop reads CATSRDLQGSRDEQFF. The CDR3 bases are TGTGCCACCAGCAGAGACCTTCAGGGTTCTCGGGATGAGCAGTTCTTC.

This clonotype was picked up many times. The J gene is TRBJ1-1, the V gene TRBV12-3 or TRBV12-4; 7 nucleotides agree with TRBD1. This CDR3 comprises 12 residues. V shed 8 bases, J shed 5 bases, and the junction held 5 bases outside the gene matches. The CDR3 nucleotides are TGTGCCAGCGGACCAGGGGGAACTGAAGCTTTCTTT. Translation: CASGPGGTEAFF.

This clonotype was detected ten times or more. The J gene is TRBJ2-1, the V gene TRBV11-2, with TRBD1 identical over 11 bases. CDR1 is SGHAT, CDR2 FQNNGV, per germline. V gave up 5 bases and J gave up 10 bases; unmatched junction bases: 16. The CDR3 has 17 residues. The CDR3 bases are TGTGCCAGCAGCGCAATCCCGGGACAGGGGGTAGAAGACGAGCAGTTCTTC. This codes for CASSAIPGQGVEDEQFF.

This chain uses TRBV10-2 with TRBJ2-6; TRBD1 matches 7 bases. The ends lost 6 bases at V and 2 bases at J; junction bases unmatched: 13. Germline CDR1 WSHSY, CDR2 SAAADI. CDR3 length: 18 amino acids. The DNA of the CDR3 is TGCGCCAGCAGGAGCACAGGGGTGCTCCTTCCTGGGGCCAACGTCCTGACTTTC. It translates to CASRSTGVLLPGANVLTF.

The V call is TRBV5-5, the J call TRBJ2-1, with D tentatively TRBD2 (5 bases). V was trimmed by 2 bases and J by 9 bases, leaving 15 bases between them. This CDR3 is 14 amino acids long. In germline, CDR1 is SGHKS, CDR2 YYEKEE (reference sequence). CDR3 sequence (DNA): TGTGCCAGCAGCTTCAGTCCGGGAAGTGGTGAGCAGTTCTTC. Protein product: CASSFSPGSGEQFF. The whole variable domain, remainder taken from reference TRBV5-5 and TRBJ2-1, is DAGVTQSPTHLIKTRGQQVTLRCSPISGHKSVSWYQQVLGQGPQFIFQYYEKEERGRGNFPDRFSARQFPNYSSELNVNALLLGDSALYLCASSFSPGSGEQFFGPGTRLTVL.

This clonotype was found a few times. This chain uses TRBV14 with TRBJ2-1, with no clear D. This CDR3 has 16 amino acids. Trimming removed 0 bases at V and 0 bases at J, with 9 bases between. From germline, CDR1 is SGHDN and CDR2 FVKESK. The CDR3 sequence is CASSQDSWSSYNEQFF. Written as DNA, the CDR3 is TGTGCCAGCAGCCAAGATTCGTGGAGCTCCTACAATGAGCAGTTCTTC. Looking up the rest from reference TRBV14 and TRBJ2-1 gives the full variable domain: EAGVTQFPSHSVIEKGQTVTLRCDPISGHDNLYWYRRVMGKEIKFLLHFVKESKQDESGMPNNRFLAERTGGTYSTLKVQPAELEDSGVYFCASSQDSWSSYNEQFFGPGTRLTVL.

This clonotype has more than one count but fewer than ten. The V call is TRBV5-1, the J call TRBJ2-3; TRBD2 matches 12 bases. Germline CDR1 is SGHRS and CDR2 is YFSETQ. V shed 5 bases and J 2 bases; nucleotides not matched to a gene: 3. The CDR3 is made up of 15 amino acids. Here the CDR3 DNA reads TGCGCCAGCAGAACTAGCGGGGGGCTCACAGATACGCAGTATTTT. Its protein is CASRTSGGLTDTQYF.

The chain combines TRBV5-1 with TRBJ2-7, with 8 positions matching TRBD2. CDR3 length equals 15 residues. CDR1 SGHRS and CDR2 YFSETQ come from the germline V gene. Losses at the gene ends were 0 bases for V and 3 bases for J; bases not matched to a gene: 5. CDR3 protein: CASSLAGTSVYEQYF. As DNA, the CDR3 is TGCGCCAGCAGCTTGGCAGGGACTAGTGTCTACGAGCAGTACTTC. Using reference TRBV5-1 and TRBJ2-7 for the parts outside the CDR3, the full variable domain is KAGVTQTPRYLIKTRGQQVTLSCSPISGHRSVSWYQQTPGQGLQFLFEYFSETQRNKGNFPGRFSGRQFSNSRSEMNVSTLELGDSALYLCASSLAGTSVYEQYFGPGTRLTVT.

The CDR3 region is CASSLSGIDTQYF. DNA for the CDR3: TGTGCCAGCAGCTTAAGTGGCATAGATACGCAGTATTTT. The J gene is TRBJ2-3, the V gene TRBV7-9; D not certain. Trimming took off 2 bases at V and 5 bases at J, with 8 bases between the two ends. CDR3 length: 13 amino acids. Looked up from germline, CDR1 is SEHNR and CDR2 is FQNEAQ (reference sequence). The whole variable domain, filled in from reference TRBV7-9 and TRBJ2-3, reads DTGVSQNPRHKITKRGQNVTFRCDPISEHNRLYWYRQTLGQGPEFLTYFQNEAQLEKSRLLSDRFSAERPKGSFSTLEIQRTEQGDSAMYLCASSLSGIDTQYFGPGTRLTVL.

The J gene is TRBJ1-5, the V gene TRBV19; 7 bases fit TRBD1. The CDR3 is 16 residues long. The germline V gene encodes CDR1 LNHDA and CDR2 SQIVND (reference sequence). V trimming: 4 bases; J trimming: 3 bases; junction bases outside the gene matches: 9. CDR3 amino acids: CASSTQTGRNNQPQHF. The CDR3 nucleotides are TGTGCCAGTAGTACCCAGACAGGGAGGAACAATCAGCCCCAGCATTTT.